This T cell receptor beta chain was recovered during a study of beta chain features in type 1 diabetes. Study-wide background: Healthy donors, compared against patients, showed similar age, gender and cell yields. The study's findings and limits: All four CD4+ subsets of Type 1 diabetes patients contained TCRB CDR3s that were moderately but significantly shorter. Any HLA effect on TCRB rearrangement was left unresolved by small sub-analyses.

CDR1 is MGHRA and CDR2 is YSYEKL in the germline V gene. V gave up 1 base and J gave up 5 bases; unmatched junction bases: 20. This CDR3 contains 20 residues. The entirety of the isolated RNA underwent reverse transcription, so expressed TCRB transcripts were sequenced. Here immunoSEQ multiplex PCR was the method, and the copy in TCRdb shows in-frame clones only, minus some. The sample yields about 660,000 clones, around 15% seen once. Regarding this clone: What it recognizes is unknown.

Material: naive CD4+ T cells from blood. The sequence derives from a man aged 18 to 29 with type 1 diabetes. V and J are TRBV4-1 and TRBJ2-1; TRBD1 matches 7 bases. CDR3 DNA: TGCGCCAGCAGCCAAGGTGAGGGAAGGGGGCCCCCCGGACGGCACAATGAGCAGTTCTTC. Translated, it gives CASSQGEGRGPPGRHNEQFF.